This T cell receptor beta chain was observed in a study of blood T cell repertoires in COVID-19. Overall study context: Whether acute or convalescent, the COVID-19 samples came from the United States, Italy and Spain.

Methods used by the authors: By means of reference gene primer amplification, nucleated cell counts were estimated. Sequencing used immunoSEQ multiplex PCR; TCRdb keeps in-frame clones, though not all of them. The V and J calls and clone size are taken from that table; D and trimming were inferred from the DNA. The table records some 76,000 clones, approximately 78% of them present only once. Germline CDR1 is MNHNY and CDR2 is SVGAGI (reference sequence). The CDR3 runs to 15 residues. The V segment lost 5 bases and the J segment 0 bases; nucleotides outside the gene matches: 6. This TCR was sampled from a human donor in a cohort sampled during active COVID-19. The chain uses TRBV6-6 and TRBJ1-1, with TRBD1 identical over 7 bases. Sequencing input: peripheral blood. The CDR3: CASSRRGQMNTEAFF. Here the CDR3 DNA reads TGTGCCAGCAGTCGAAGGGGACAGATGAACACTGAAGCTTTCTTT.